The 21 T cell receptor beta chains below come from one sample, sequenced in a study of T cell changes during pregnancy in multiple sclerosis. Only in-frame clones appear in the TCRdb table, and some are missing; sequencing was by immunoSEQ multiplex PCR. The profile covers 55,000 to 70,000 clones, with 89% appearing a single time and under 3% taken by the ten largest. Sequences were derived from peripheral blood, sampled in the first trimester of pregnancy. Receptor source: a female donor with multiple sclerosis, enrolled in a pregnancy study.

The genes are TRBV5-1 and TRBJ1-1; D uncertain. Germline V CDR1 and CDR2: SGHRS, YFSETQ. The CDR3 contains 14 residues. Trimming stripped 0 bases from V and 4 bases from J, with 10 bases between. Here the CDR3 reads CASSLGDRGTEAFF. For the CDR3, the DNA is TGCGCCAGCAGCTTGGGTGATCGGGGCACTGAAGCTTTCTTT.

V and J are TRBV7-9 and TRBJ2-3; 8 bases agree with TRBD1. The ends lost 7 bases at V and 3 bases at J; junction bases unmatched: 12. Germline values: CDR1 SEHNR, CDR2 FQNEAQ (reference sequence). The CDR3 runs 16 residues. The CDR3 DNA reads TGTGCCAGCACCCAGGAAGGGACAGGATGGACAGATACGCAGTATTTT. Its translation: CASTQEGTGWTDTQYF.

V is TRBV5-6 and J is TRBJ2-7; 13 positions agree with TRBD2. CDR1 and CDR2 (germline): SGHDT, YYEEEE. The V gene end was trimmed by 2 bases and the J gene end by 7 bases; junction bases not matched to a gene: 3. CDR3 length: 14 residues. The CDR3 loop is CASSFGLAGVEQYF. The CDR3 bases are TGTGCCAGCAGCTTTGGACTAGCGGGAGTAGAGCAGTACTTC. Full variable domain (rest looked up from reference TRBV5-6 and TRBJ2-7): DAGVTQSPTHLIKTRGQQVTLRCSPKSGHDTVSWYQQALGQGPQFIFQYYEEEERQRGNFPDRFSGHQFPNYSSELNVNALLLGDSALYLCASSFGLAGVEQYFGPGTRLTVT.

This chain connects TRBV7-9 to TRBJ1-3, with D uncertain. CDR1 is SEHNR, CDR2 FQNEAQ, per germline (reference sequence). V was shortened by 5 bases and J by 2 bases, with 7 bases between the two germline ends. CDR3 length: 13 amino acids. The CDR3 bases are TGTGCCAGCAGCCCACCTACTGGAAACACCATATATTTT. Its translation: CASSPPTGNTIYF.

The chain is built from TRBV7-2 and TRBJ1-4, with TRBD1 identical over 7 bases. V dropped 5 bases and J dropped 3; count of bases not matched to a gene: 6. This CDR3 spans 15 amino acids. Germline V gives CDR1 SGHTA, CDR2 FQGNSA. CDR3 protein: CASSPTGTANEKLFF. The CDR3 nucleotides are TGTGCCAGCAGCCCCACCGGGACAGCTAATGAAAAACTGTTTTTT.

In DNA form, the CDR3 reads TGTGCCAGCAGCGTTCGACAGGGCCGCTATGGCTACACCTTC. Translation gives CASSVRQGRYGYTF. The chain links TRBV7-2 to TRBJ1-2, with 7 positions matching TRBD1. The CDR3 length is 14 residues. The ends lost 5 bases at V and 4 bases at J; junction bases unmatched: 7. Germline CDR1 is SGHTA and CDR2 is FQGNSA.

The chain employs TRBV19 and TRBJ2-2; D may be TRBD1 (5 bases). CDR3 size: 14 residues. The V and J ends lost 6 bases and 1 base respectively, with 9 bases between them. CDR1 LNHDA and CDR2 SQIVND come from the germline V gene (reference sequence). In DNA, the CDR3 is TGTGCCAGTAGGACAGAACAGAACACCGGGGAGCTGTTTTTT. It codes for CASRTEQNTGELFF.

The chain has TRBV6-5 and TRBJ2-3; TRBD2 matches 9 bases. The CDR3 runs 16 residues. Germline assignment: CDR1 MNHEY and CDR2 SVGAGI. V lost 2 bases to trimming and J lost 2 bases; unmatched junction nucleotides: 5. CDR3 nucleotide sequence: TGTGCCAGCAGTTACGGGCTAGCGGGATACACAGATACGCAGTATTTT. The encoded protein is CASSYGLAGYTDTQYF.

The rearrangement uses TRBV18 and TRBJ1-4; 7 nucleotides match TRBD1. Trimming removed 3 bases from V and 1 base from J; junction bases left unmatched: 8. Germline-derived CDR1 and CDR2 are KGHSH and LQKENI. This CDR3 has 17 amino acids. CDR3 bases: TGTGCCAGCTCACCCCCGACAGGGATCGGAACTAATGAAAAACTGTTTTTT. This encodes CASSPPTGIGTNEKLFF. The full variable domain, completed using reference TRBV18 and TRBJ1-4, is NAGVMQNPRHLVRRRGQEARLRCSPMKGHSHVYWYRQLPEEGLKFMVYLQKENIIDESGMPKERFSAEFPKEGPSILRIQQVVRGDSAAYFCASSPPTGIGTNEKLFFGSGTQLSVL.

This clone was detected once. The V call is TRBV12-5, the J call TRBJ1-1, with D unresolved. The CDR3 has 14 amino acids. V dropped 3 bases and J dropped 3 bases, with 11 bases sitting between them. Germline V lookup: CDR1 LGHNT, CDR2 FRNRAP. For the CDR3, the DNA is TGTGCTAGTGGTTTCCTGAGGGAAGACACTGAAGCTTTCTTT. Translated, it gives CASGFLREDTEAFF.

The chain joins TRBV9 to TRBJ2-1; 8 nucleotides line up with TRBD2. Trimming took 0 bases from V and 9 from J; bases not matched to a gene: 5. The germline gives CDR1 SGDLS, CDR2 YYNGEE. The CDR3 loop spans 14 amino acids. DNA of the CDR3: TGTGCCAGCAGCGTAGAAAGCGGGAGCATTGAGCAGTTCTTC. Protein: CASSVESGSIEQFF.

The CDR3 loop reads CASSLGVAGGWVDTQYF. DNA for the CDR3: TGTGCCAGCAGCCTGGGTGTAGCGGGAGGATGGGTGGATACGCAGTATTTT. The rearrangement uses TRBV5-6 and TRBJ2-3; 10 bases line up with TRBD2. J gave up 6 bases and V 4 bases, and 14 bases lay outside the gene matches. The germline V gene has CDR1 SGHDT and CDR2 YYEEEE. This CDR3 is built from 17 residues. The full variable domain, its missing parts supplied by reference TRBV5-6 and TRBJ2-3, is DAGVTQSPTHLIKTRGQQVTLRCSPKSGHDTVSWYQQALGQGPQFIFQYYEEEERQRGNFPDRFSGHQFPNYSSELNVNALLLGDSALYLCASSLGVAGGWVDTQYFGPGTRLTVL.

The chain has TRBV6-5 and TRBJ1-1; 7 nucleotides line up with TRBD1. V lost 6 bases, J lost 1 base, and 5 bases stayed unmatched. From germline, CDR1 is MNHEY and CDR2 SVGAGI. This CDR3 has 14 amino acids. The CDR3 nucleotides read TGTGCCAGCAGCCACGGGACAGCGAACACTGAAGCTTTCTTT. This sequence encodes CASSHGTANTEAFF.

The chain combines TRBV7-9 with TRBJ1-1; the D gene is possibly TRBD1 (5 bases). V was shortened by 5 bases and J by 4 bases, with 11 bases between the two germline ends. This CDR3 has 13 amino acids. In germline, CDR1 is SEHNR, CDR2 FQNEAQ (reference sequence). The CDR3 loop reads CASSEQGGTEAFF. CDR3 DNA: TGTGCCAGCAGCGAGCAGGGCGGCACTGAAGCTTTCTTT.

The chain recombines TRBV10-1 with TRBJ2-1; 9 bases are shared with TRBD1. Germline values: CDR1 WNHNN, CDR2 SYGVQD (reference sequence). This CDR3 comprises 14 residues. V lost 3 bases and J lost 10; bases outside the gene matches: 7. The CDR3 nucleotides read TGCGCCAGCAGTGACTACAGGGGGCTGGGGGAGCAGTTCTTC. It encodes CASSDYRGLGEQFF.

This chain joins TRBV19 and TRBJ1-4; 7 bases map to TRBD1. The V segment lost 3 bases and the J segment 0 bases; nucleotides outside the gene matches: 4. This CDR3 has 16 residues. Germline CDR1 and CDR2: LNHDA and SQIVND (reference sequence). The CDR3 sequence is CASSIAGTATNEKLFF. CDR3 DNA sequence: TGTGCCAGTAGTATTGCCGGGACAGCAACTAATGAAAAACTGTTTTTT.

The chain links TRBV7-2 to TRBJ1-5; D is perhaps TRBD1 (5 bases). Germline CDR1 and CDR2: SGHTA and FQGNSA. The CDR3 has 15 amino acids. The V end was cut by 1 base, the J end by 3 bases, with 10 bases between. The CDR3 nucleotides read TGTGCCAGCAGCTTAGAAGCAGGGAACAATCAGCCCCAGCATTTT. It translates to CASSLEAGNNQPQHF.

The rearrangement uses TRBV4-3 and TRBJ1-6, with unresolved D. CDR1 and CDR2 (germline): LGHNA, YSLEER. This CDR3 has 16 amino acids. Trimming shortened V by 0 bases and J by 9 bases, and 15 bases separated the two germline ends. The CDR3 DNA is TGCGCCAGCAGCCAAGAGAGGAGCGGGGTACTTTCACCCCTCCACTTT. Translation gives CASSQERSGVLSPLHF.

V and J are TRBV27 and TRBJ2-1; 7 bases line up with TRBD1. V was clipped by 5 bases and J by 7 bases; unmatched bases: 11. Per germline, CDR1 MNHEY and CDR2 SMNVEV (reference sequence). The length of the CDR3 is 15 residues. For the CDR3, the DNA is TGTGCCAGCAGTACGCCTGCGGCAGGGGGTAATGAGCAGTTCTTC. It specifies CASSTPAAGGNEQFF.

This clone was seen only once. This rearrangement joins TRBV14 to TRBJ1-4; D remains unclear. Germline V CDR1 and CDR2: SGHDN, FVKESK. Trimming removed 11 bases at V and 2 bases at J, with 18 bases between. The CDR3 consists of 15 residues. CDR3 protein: CASSGGPRTNEKLFF. CDR3 DNA sequence: TGTGCCTCATCCGGCGGGCCTCGGACTAATGAAAAACTGTTTTTT.

The chain uses TRBV7-9 and TRBJ1-4, with D possibly TRBD1 on 6 matching bases. V lost 4 bases, J lost 7 bases, and 7 bases lay in between. The CDR3 runs 12 residues. Germline CDR1 is SEHNR and CDR2 is FQNEAQ (reference sequence). CDR3 amino acids: CASSSDSEKLFF. The CDR3 coding sequence is TGTGCCAGCAGCTCGGACAGTGAAAAACTGTTTTTT.